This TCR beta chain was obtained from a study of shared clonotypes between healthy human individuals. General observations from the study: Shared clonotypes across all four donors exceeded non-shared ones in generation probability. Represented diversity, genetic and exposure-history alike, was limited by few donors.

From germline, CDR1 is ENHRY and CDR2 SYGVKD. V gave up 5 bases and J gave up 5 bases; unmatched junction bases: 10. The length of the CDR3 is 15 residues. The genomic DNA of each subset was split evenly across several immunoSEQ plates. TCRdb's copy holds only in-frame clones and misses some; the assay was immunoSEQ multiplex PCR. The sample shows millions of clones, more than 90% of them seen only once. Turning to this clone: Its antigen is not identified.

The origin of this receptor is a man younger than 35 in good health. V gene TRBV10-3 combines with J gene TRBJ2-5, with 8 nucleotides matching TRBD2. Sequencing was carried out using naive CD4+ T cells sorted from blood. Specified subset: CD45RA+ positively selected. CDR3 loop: CAISSNAGGGETQYF. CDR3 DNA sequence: TGTGCCATCAGTTCCAACGCGGGAGGAGGTGAGACCCAGTACTTC.